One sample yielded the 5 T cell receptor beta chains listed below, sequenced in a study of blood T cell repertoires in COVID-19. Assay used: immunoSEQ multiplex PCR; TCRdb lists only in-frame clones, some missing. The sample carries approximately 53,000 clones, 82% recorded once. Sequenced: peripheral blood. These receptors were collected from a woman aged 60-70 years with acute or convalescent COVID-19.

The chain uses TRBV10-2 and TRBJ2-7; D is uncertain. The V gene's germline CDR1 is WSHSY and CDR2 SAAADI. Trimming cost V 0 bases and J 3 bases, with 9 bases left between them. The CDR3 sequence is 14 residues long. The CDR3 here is CASSESILNYEQYF. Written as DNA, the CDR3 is TGCGCCAGCAGTGAGTCAATACTTAACTACGAGCAGTACTTC.

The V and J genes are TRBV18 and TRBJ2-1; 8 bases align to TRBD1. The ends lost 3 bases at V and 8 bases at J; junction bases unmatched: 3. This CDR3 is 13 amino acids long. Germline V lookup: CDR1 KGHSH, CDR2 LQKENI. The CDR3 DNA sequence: TGTGCCAGCTCACCCGGACAGGGTGATGAGCAGTTCTTC. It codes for CASSPGQGDEQFF.

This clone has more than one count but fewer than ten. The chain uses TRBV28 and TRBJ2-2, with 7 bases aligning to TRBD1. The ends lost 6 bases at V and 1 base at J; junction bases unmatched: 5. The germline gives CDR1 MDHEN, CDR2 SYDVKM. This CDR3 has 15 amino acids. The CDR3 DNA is TGTGCCAGCAGGAGCCAGGGGGAGAACACCGGGGAGCTGTTTTTT. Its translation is CASRSQGENTGELFF. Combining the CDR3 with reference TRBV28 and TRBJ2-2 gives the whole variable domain DVKVTQSSRYLVKRTGEKVFLECVQDMDHENMFWYRQDPGLGLRLIYFSYDVKMKEKGDIPEGYSVSREKKERFSLILESASTNQTSMYLCASRSQGENTGELFFGEGSRLTVL.

CDR3 nucleotides: TGTGCCAGCAGCTTATCCGACAGGGGGTTCAATTCACCCCTCCACTTT. Its translation is CASSLSDRGFNSPLHF. This chain connects TRBV11-2 to TRBJ1-6; 9 bases line up with TRBD1. J was trimmed by 7 bases and V by 2 bases; bases with no gene match: 6. CDR1 SGHAT and CDR2 FQNNGV come from the germline V gene. CDR3 size: 16 residues.

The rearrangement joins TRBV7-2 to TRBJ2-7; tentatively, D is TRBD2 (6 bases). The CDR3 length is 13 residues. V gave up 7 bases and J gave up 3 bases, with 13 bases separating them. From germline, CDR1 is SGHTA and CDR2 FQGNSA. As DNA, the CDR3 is TGTGCCAGCACACCGCCGGGACTCTACGAGCAGTACTTC. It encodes CASTPPGLYEQYF.